Shown below are 14 T cell receptor beta chains from a single sample sequenced in a study of blood T cell repertoires in COVID-19. Generated by immunoSEQ multiplex PCR, the TCRdb table keeps only in-frame clones and is missing some. This sample has roughly 150,000 clones, with 93% found just once. The sequenced sample was peripheral blood. The receptors shown here come from an older woman with COVID-19, enrolled during active disease.

The chain employs TRBV27 and TRBJ2-1, with a tentative D call TRBD1 (5 bases). The CDR3 spans 14 residues. The V end was cut by 4 bases, the J end by 9 bases, with 16 bases between. Germline loops: CDR1 MNHEY, CDR2 SMNVEV (reference sequence). The CDR3 coding sequence is TGTGCCAGCAGTTCCCAAAGTGGGGCTCCTGAGCAGTTCTTC. Translating gives CASSSQSGAPEQFF.

The gene calls are TRBV19 and TRBJ1-5; the D is unclear. The germline V and J ends were trimmed by 6 bases and 6 bases, with 12 bases remaining between them. The CDR3 consists of 13 residues. Germline CDR1 and CDR2: LNHDA and SQIVND (reference sequence). CDR3 nucleotides: TGTGCCAGTAGCCCCCGGGTGGGTCAGCCCCAGCATTTT. Protein sequence: CASSPRVGQPQHF.

The CDR3 nucleotides read TGCGCCAGCAGCCAACAACAGGCTGGAAACACCATATATTTT. It codes for CASSQQQAGNTIYF. The genes are TRBV4-1 and TRBJ1-3; a possible D gene is TRBD1 (5 bases). Germline values: CDR1 MGHRA, CDR2 YSYEKL. The CDR3 is 14 amino acids. V was clipped by 2 bases and J by 2 bases, with 7 bases between them.

This sequence joins TRBV30 and TRBJ2-5, with 16 bases that match TRBD2. The J segment lost 5 bases and the V segment lost 5 bases, leaving 2 bases of the junction unmatched. This CDR3 is 14 amino acids long. Germline CDR1 is GTSNPN and CDR2 is SVGIG (reference sequence). CDR3 residues: CAWGTSGGAETQYF. DNA for the CDR3: TGTGCCTGGGGGACTAGCGGGGGGGCCGAGACCCAGTACTTC.

The chain uses TRBV29-1 and TRBJ2-7; D remains unclear. The CDR3 consists of 13 residues. Germline V gene sequence: CDR1 SQVTM, CDR2 ANQGSEA. V was cut by 0 bases and J by 3 bases, with 9 bases left in between. CDR3 residues: CSVEEGTHYEQYF. The CDR3 nucleotides read TGCAGCGTTGAAGAGGGCACGCACTACGAGCAGTACTTC.

The chain combines TRBV4-3 with TRBJ1-5; D gene ambiguous. The CDR3 totals 16 residues. Trimming shortened V by 2 bases and J by 0 bases, and 11 bases separated the two germline ends. Germline V gives CDR1 LGHNA, CDR2 YSLEER. CDR3 loop: CASSQNEKNSNQPQHF. The CDR3 DNA reads TGCGCCAGCAGCCAAAACGAGAAGAATAGCAATCAGCCCCAGCATTTT.

V usage is TRBV27 and J usage is TRBJ1-1, with 7 bases that match TRBD1. The germline gives CDR1 MNHEY, CDR2 SMNVEV (reference sequence). The junction had 4 bases not matched to a gene; V was cut back by 3 bases and J by 9 bases. The CDR3 length is 12 residues. The CDR3 here is CASSFLQGKAFF. DNA for the CDR3: TGTGCCAGCAGTTTCCTACAGGGGAAAGCTTTCTTT.

This CDR3 is CASSQDRTETQYF. The CDR3 DNA reads as TGCGCCAGCAGCCAAGATAGGACTGAGACCCAGTACTTC. The genes are TRBV4-3 and TRBJ2-5, with TRBD2 as a possible D gene (5 bases). There are 13 residues in the CDR3. The germline V gene encodes CDR1 LGHNA and CDR2 YSLEER. Trimming removed 0 bases from V and 5 bases from J, with 7 bases in between.

J is TRBJ1-5 and V is TRBV10-3, with unresolved D. CDR3 length equals 14 residues. Trimming left V 3 bases short and J 4 bases short, with 10 bases between. Germline assignment: CDR1 ENHRY and CDR2 SYGVKD. CDR3: CAISDGQRNQPQHF. The CDR3 nucleotides are TGTGCCATCAGTGACGGCCAGCGGAATCAGCCCCAGCATTTT.

This rearrangement joins TRBV25-1 to TRBJ1-2; 7 bases are shared with TRBD1. This CDR3 is built from 13 residues. CDR1 and CDR2 (germline): MGHDK, SYGVNS. V shed 4 bases, J shed 5 bases, and the junction held 4 bases outside the gene matches. In DNA form, the CDR3 reads TGTGCCAGCAGTGTTGGGGGACAGTATGGCTACACCTTC. Translated: CASSVGGQYGYTF.

The chain uses TRBV3-1 (or the pseudogene TRBV3-2) and TRBJ1-6; D is uncertain. This CDR3 has 15 residues. Germline V gene lookup returns CDR1 LGHDT and CDR2 YNNKEL (reference sequence). V lost 8 bases and J 0 bases, leaving 11 bases between the germline ends. The CDR3 DNA is TGTGCCAGCGCCTACGCGAGCTCCTATAATTCACCCCTCCACTTT. It encodes CASAYASSYNSPLHF.

The genes are TRBV3-1 (or the pseudogene TRBV3-2) and TRBJ1-1, with TRBD1 as a possible D gene (5 bases). Between the trimmed V and J ends, which lost 4 bases and 2 bases, there was a span of 11 bases. Germline loops: CDR1 LGHDT, CDR2 YNNKEL (reference sequence). The CDR3 extends over 14 amino acids. CDR3: CASSPIDRNTEAFF. The CDR3 DNA reads TGTGCCAGCAGCCCCATCGACAGAAACACTGAAGCTTTCTTT.

The chain joins TRBV6-5 to TRBJ2-3; 7 bases match TRBD1. V was clipped by 4 bases and J by 2 bases; unmatched bases: 6. This CDR3 has 15 amino acids. Germline V lookup: CDR1 MNHEY, CDR2 SVGAGI. CDR3: CASSSPGQPTDTQYF. CDR3 nucleotides: TGTGCCAGCAGTTCACCGGGACAGCCCACAGATACGCAGTATTTT.

The chain is built from TRBV7-2 and TRBJ1-6; TRBD1 is a possible D gene (5 bases). This CDR3 has 17 amino acids. V was trimmed by 0 bases and J by 7 bases, leaving 16 bases between them. Germline V lookup: CDR1 SGHTA, CDR2 FQGNSA. The CDR3 protein is CASSLALTGTPNSPLHF. As DNA, the CDR3 is TGTGCCAGCAGCTTAGCCCTAACCGGGACTCCCAATTCACCCCTCCACTTT.